The TCR beta chain under discussion was sequenced for a study of response to subunit inactivated influenza vaccine. This clonotype was seen only a few times. What it recognizes is unknown. At one end the junction does not follow the germline gene, possibly because of a read error. Using its own MiXCR run on the RT-PCR reads, TCRdb lists one record per CDR3 protein. This table has hundreds of thousands of distinct CDR3 sequences, 6% to 9% appearing once. Study-level findings and limits: T cells newly recruited by each seasonal influenza vaccination are few, the authors suggested.

The sequence was collected from a man between 50 and 70 years old who received an inactivated influenza vaccine. The sample here was PBMCs from blood, taken roughly 24 months after vaccination.

The CDR3 here is CACSNSGGQINEQFF. In nucleotides, the CDR3 is TGTGCCTGCAGCAATAGCGGGGGCCAGATCAATGAGCAGTTCTTC. V usage is TRBV6-1 and J usage is TRBJ2-1; 9 bases are shared with TRBD2. The CDR3 has 15 residues. Germline V lookup: CDR1 MNHNS, CDR2 SASEGT.